The TCR beta chain under discussion was sequenced for a study of T cells in localized non-small cell lung cancer. Notes on the study in general: Adjacent lung held a median approximately 50 of the top 100 tumor clones. Peak T cell clonality was found in uninvolved adjacent lung, exceeding tumor.

A remark on this clone: What it recognizes is unknown.

CDR3 length equals 11 residues. The ends were cut back, 6 bases at V and 9 bases at J, with 9 bases in the middle. Per germline, CDR1 SGHTA and CDR2 FQGNSA. The data were produced by immunoSEQ multiplex PCR, yet TCRdb's version contains in-frame clones alone and is incomplete. The sample lists about 26,000 clones; less than 90% were seen once. The chain has TRBV7-2 and TRBJ2-1; no definite D call. This receptor was identified in a female donor at least 60 years old with stage II squamous cell lung carcinoma. The source was peripheral blood, collected before any cancer treatment. CDR3 in amino acids: CASSPLGEQFF. In DNA, the CDR3 is TGTGCCAGCAGTCCCTTGGGTGAGCAGTTCTTC.